This T cell receptor beta chain was recovered during a study of cytomegalovirus exposure and HLA in healthy donors. Clones were read by immunoSEQ multiplex PCR, and TCRdb kept only the in-frame ones, dropping some. The data hold 110,000 or so clones, with about 85% observed a single time. V lost 6 bases and J lost 6; bases outside the gene matches: 7. The length of the CDR3 is 13 residues. Germline CDR1 is SNHLY and CDR2 is FYNNEI. The chain uses TRBV2 and TRBJ1-2; 7 bases agree with TRBD1. The sequenced sample consisted of PBMCs. This receptor was obtained from a woman aged 18-29 years in good health and CMV-seronegative. The CDR3 coding sequence is TGTGCCAGCAGCTTTGACAGGGTGGATGGCTACACCTTC. This translates into CASSFDRVDGYTF.